This paragraph reports one T cell receptor (beta chain). Its antigen is still unknown. Different DNA sequences within this sample yield the same CDR3. This CDR3 spans 11 amino acids. The ends were cut back, 4 bases at V and 4 bases at J, with 6 bases in the middle. Germline values: CDR1 SGHRS, CDR2 YFSETQ. Individuals with alopecia areata gave both lesional scalp punch biopsies and peripheral blood for collection. This sample stems from a study of CD8+ T cells in alopecia areata. Notes on the study in general: Clonality was higher in lesional than normal scalp, especially in alopecia totalis/universalis.

The authors extracted RNA and reverse transcribed it into cDNA as the sequencing template. The table came from immunoSEQ multiplex PCR; TCRdb's copy has only in-frame clones and leaves some out. The sample consists of more than 150,000 clones, approximately 59% of them appearing once. The chain links TRBV5-1 to TRBJ2-7, with D perhaps TRBD1 (5 bases). The sequences come from CD4+ T cells sorted from blood, collected at week 0. This receptor was obtained from a human donor with alopecia areata. Here the CDR3 reads CASSDSYEQYF. CDR3 DNA: TGCGCCAGCAGCGACAGTTACGAGCAGTACTTC. The variable domain in full, with the rest retrieved from reference TRBV5-1 and TRBJ2-7, is KAGVTQTPRYLIKTRGQQVTLSCSPISGHRSVSWYQQTPGQGLQFLFEYFSETQRNKGNFPGRFSGRQFSNSRSEMNVSTLELGDSALYLCASSDSYEQYFGPGTRLTVT.